A selection of T cell receptor beta chains follows, all from one sample in a study of OX40 agonist ivuxolimab in advanced cancers. The repertoire was sequenced with immunoSEQ multiplex PCR; TCRdb's copy has only in-frame clones and lacks some. The table shows 95,000 to 150,000 clones, with 90% to 95% occurring only once. Specimen: CD4+ or CD8+ T cells sorted from blood, collected in a trial of the OX40 agonist ivuxolimab. The receptors come from an adult with an advanced solid tumor such as melanoma, head and neck, liver or kidney cancer. The CDR3 runs from the conserved cysteine through the conserved F or W.

V gene: TRBV6-5; J gene: TRBJ2-1; CDR3 protein: CASSRPSEGYNEQFF
V gene: TRBV28; J gene: TRBJ1-5; CDR3 protein: CASSLSGQNIYSNQPQHF
V gene: TRBV7-3; J gene: TRBJ2-3; CDR3 protein: CASSPMTSSTQYF
V gene: TRBV5-1; J gene: TRBJ2-7; CDR3 protein: CASSLVMDRAYEQYF
V gene: TRBV5-1; J gene: TRBJ1-1; CDR3 protein: CASNRMGYEGTEAFF
V gene: TRBV30; J gene: TRBJ2-1; CDR3 protein: CAWSVPRGGTNEQFF
V gene: TRBV7-2; J gene: TRBJ1-5; CDR3 protein: CASSPDRAPRQPQHF
V gene: TRBV5-1; J gene: TRBJ2-1; CDR3 protein: CASSGGLAGFNEQFF
V gene: TRBV25-1; J gene: TRBJ2-7; CDR3 protein: CASSPLLGQGQSYEQYF
V gene: TRBV11-2; J gene: TRBJ2-3; CDR3 protein: CASSRGGQPPGDTQYF
V gene: TRBV7-2; J gene: TRBJ1-2; CDR3 protein: CASSRNPALYGYTF
V gene: TRBV27; J gene: TRBJ2-3; CDR3 protein: CASRGLNTRPSTDTQYF
V gene: TRBV5-1; J gene: TRBJ1-6; CDR3 protein: CASSLGDRGFSPLHF
V gene: TRBV7-3; J gene: TRBJ2-1; CDR3 protein: CASRAEGIYNEQFF
V gene: TRBV6-5; J gene: TRBJ2-7; CDR3 protein: CASSYSQGDEQYF
V gene: TRBV6-5; J gene: TRBJ2-5; CDR3 protein: CASSYSRAGNQETQYF
V gene: TRBV5-4; J gene: TRBJ1-1; CDR3 protein: CASSLGFSQPNTEAFF
V gene: TRBV28; J gene: TRBJ1-4; CDR3 protein: CASRSNEKLFF
V gene: TRBV28; J gene: TRBJ1-5; CDR3 protein: CASREVPQPQHF
V gene: TRBV4-2; J gene: TRBJ1-6; CDR3 protein: CASSPGTGYNSPLHF
V gene: TRBV2; J gene: TRBJ2-3; CDR3 protein: CASMNAGGRIDTQYF
V gene: TRBV28; J gene: TRBJ2-7; CDR3 protein: CATRLGGPYEQYF
V gene: TRBV19; J gene: TRBJ1-4; CDR3 protein: CASSIGEGHNEKLFF
V gene: TRBV15; J gene: TRBJ2-7; CDR3 protein: CATSRDRREQYF
V gene: TRBV15; J gene: TRBJ1-2; CDR3 protein: CATSREPTGDGGYTF
V gene: TRBV28; J gene: TRBJ2-5; CDR3 protein: CASSLSGRLQETQYF
V gene: TRBV14; J gene: TRBJ1-1; CDR3 protein: CASSQYADWEAFF
V gene: TRBV5-6; J gene: TRBJ2-2; CDR3 protein: CASSSVLAGANTGELFF
V gene: TRBV28; J gene: TRBJ1-5; CDR3 protein: CATARGSNQPQHF
V gene: TRBV28; J gene: TRBJ1-2; CDR3 protein: CASSQILGPGGDYGYTF
V gene: TRBV2; J gene: TRBJ2-7; CDR3 protein: CASSPRGSGGASYEQYF
V gene: TRBV7-8; J gene: TRBJ2-7; CDR3 protein: CASSSLGVAGGYEQYF
V gene: TRBV7-9; J gene: TRBJ1-6; CDR3 protein: CASSLPHSPLHF
V gene: TRBV28; J gene: TRBJ2-7; CDR3 protein: CASTPSGRSYEQYF
V gene: TRBV5-1; J gene: TRBJ2-5; CDR3 protein: CASSNPEETQYF
V gene: TRBV2; J gene: TRBJ2-1; CDR3 protein: CASSWGAGSYNEQFF
V gene: TRBV2; J gene: TRBJ2-7; CDR3 protein: CASSEQRPLAGGQYF
V gene: TRBV4-2; J gene: TRBJ2-1; CDR3 protein: CASTNEEGFPYNEQFF
V gene: TRBV10-2; J gene: TRBJ2-5; CDR3 protein: CASSESMIQETQYF
V gene: TRBV7-9; J gene: TRBJ2-3; CDR3 protein: CASTSGLAGGVTDTQYF
V gene: TRBV19; J gene: TRBJ2-7; CDR3 protein: CASRLDRGHQEQYF
V gene: TRBV15; J gene: TRBJ1-4; CDR3 protein: CATSRDQFAGKKLFF
V gene: TRBV6-1; J gene: TRBJ2-3; CDR3 protein: CASGSGNTDTQYF
V gene: TRBV9; J gene: TRBJ2-1; CDR3 protein: CASTVGLARDEQFF
V gene: TRBV9; J gene: TRBJ2-1; CDR3 protein: CASSGPNRQGYNEQFF
V gene: TRBV7-8; J gene: TRBJ2-7; CDR3 protein: CASSLRGQAYEQYF
V gene: TRBV28; J gene: TRBJ1-5; CDR3 protein: CASSSTGGVNQPQHF
V gene: TRBV28; J gene: TRBJ1-2; CDR3 protein: CASSSDRVRGYTF
V gene: TRBV6-4; J gene: TRBJ2-7; CDR3 protein: CASSRQASSTYEQYF
V gene: TRBV7-2; J gene: TRBJ1-2; CDR3 protein: CASSPSTGGAGYTF
V gene: TRBV28; J gene: TRBJ1-5; CDR3 protein: CASSSAGDSYSNQPQHF
V gene: TRBV19; J gene: TRBJ1-4; CDR3 protein: CASSQTTTGRGEKLFF
V gene: TRBV4-2; J gene: TRBJ2-1; CDR3 protein: CASSPTVDYNEQFF
V gene: TRBV18; J gene: TRBJ1-1; CDR3 protein: CASSPPHSRNTEAFF